This T cell receptor beta chain was documented in a study of radiotherapy plus CTLA-4 blockade in lung cancer. Turning to the study itself: Objective responses were documented in 15% to 20% of patients, with disease control in roughly 33%. General study points: Expansion of tumor-derived TCR clones was observed in blood after radiotherapy plus ipilimumab. Dynamics of early blood T cell clones, together with interferon-beta, were reportedly the best predictors of response.

Assay: immunoSEQ multiplex PCR; the TCRdb copy retains only in-frame clones and omits some. The sample records approximately 50,000 clones, 86% being singletons. With respect to this clone: Its antigen is not identified.

Chemo-refractory metastatic non-small-cell lung cancer patients were treated with focal radiation plus CTLA-4 blockade with ipilimumab. The sample consisted of peripheral blood, taken from a patient treated with radiotherapy plus ipilimumab. The receptor's source is a human donor with non-small cell lung cancer that progressed on radiotherapy plus ipilimumab. Some clones in this sample may be carry-over from other donors' samples.

This CDR3 is CSVQTGGSDSPLHF. The CDR3 DNA reads as TGCAGCGTACAGACAGGGGGCTCAGATTCACCCCTCCACTTT. The rearrangement uses TRBV29-1 and TRBJ1-6; TRBD1 aligns across 10 bases. J was trimmed by 8 bases and V by 6 bases; bases with no gene match: 7. The CDR3 covers 14 residues. Germline-derived CDR1 and CDR2 are SQVTM and ANQGSEA. Drawing the rest from reference TRBV29-1 and TRBJ1-6, the complete variable domain is SAVISQKPSRDICQRGTSLTIQCQVDSQVTMMFWYRQQPGQSLTLIATANQGSEATYESGFVIDKFPISRPNLTFSTLTVSNMSPEDSSIYLCSVQTGGSDSPLHFGNGTRLTVT.